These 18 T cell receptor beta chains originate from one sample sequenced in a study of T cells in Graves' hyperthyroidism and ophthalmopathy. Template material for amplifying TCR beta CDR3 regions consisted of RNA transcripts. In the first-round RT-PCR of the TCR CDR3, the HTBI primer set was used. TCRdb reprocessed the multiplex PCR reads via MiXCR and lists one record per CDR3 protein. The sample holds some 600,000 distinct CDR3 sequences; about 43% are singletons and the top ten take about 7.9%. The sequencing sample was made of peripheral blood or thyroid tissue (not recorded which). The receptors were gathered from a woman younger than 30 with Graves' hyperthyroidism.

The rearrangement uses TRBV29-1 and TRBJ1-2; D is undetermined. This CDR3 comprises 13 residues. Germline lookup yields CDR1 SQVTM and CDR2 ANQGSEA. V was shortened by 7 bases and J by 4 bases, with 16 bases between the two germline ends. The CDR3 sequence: CSAAGIGSYGYTF. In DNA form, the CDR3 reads TGCAGCGCAGCCGGGATAGGGTCCTATGGCTACACCTTC.

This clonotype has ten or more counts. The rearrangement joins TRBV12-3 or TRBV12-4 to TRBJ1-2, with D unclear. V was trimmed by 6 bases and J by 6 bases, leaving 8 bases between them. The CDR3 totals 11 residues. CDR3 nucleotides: TGTGCCAGCAGGGAGGTCGATGGCTACACCTTC. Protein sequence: CASREVDGYTF.

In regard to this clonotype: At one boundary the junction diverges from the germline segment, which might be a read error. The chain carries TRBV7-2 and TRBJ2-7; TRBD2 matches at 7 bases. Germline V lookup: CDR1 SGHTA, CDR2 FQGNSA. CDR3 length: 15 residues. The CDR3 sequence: CASSLGRGVAYEQCF. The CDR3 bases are TGTGCCAGCAGCTTAGGTCGGGGGGTCGCCTACGAGCAGTGCTTC.

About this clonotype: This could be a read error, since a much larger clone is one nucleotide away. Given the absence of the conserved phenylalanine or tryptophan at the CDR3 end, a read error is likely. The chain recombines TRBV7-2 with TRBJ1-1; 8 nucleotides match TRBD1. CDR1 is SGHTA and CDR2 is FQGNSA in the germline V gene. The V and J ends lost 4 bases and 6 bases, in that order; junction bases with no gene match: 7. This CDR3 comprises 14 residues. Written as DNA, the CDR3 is TGTGCCAGCAGCTACCGGACAGGGTTGTCTGAAGCTTTCCTT. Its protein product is CASSYRTGLSEAFL.

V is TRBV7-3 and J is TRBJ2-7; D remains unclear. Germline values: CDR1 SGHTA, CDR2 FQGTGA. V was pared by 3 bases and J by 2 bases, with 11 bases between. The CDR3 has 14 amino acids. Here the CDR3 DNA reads TGTGCCAGCAGCTTCCGGACCCCCCCCTACGAGCAGTACTTC. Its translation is CASSFRTPPYEQYF.

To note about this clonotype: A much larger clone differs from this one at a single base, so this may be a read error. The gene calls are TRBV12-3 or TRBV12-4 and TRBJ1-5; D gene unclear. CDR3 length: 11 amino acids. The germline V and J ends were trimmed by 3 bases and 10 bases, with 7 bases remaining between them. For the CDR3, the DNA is TGTGCCAGCAGTTTCGGGCTACCCCAGCATTTT. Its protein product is CASSFGLPQHF.

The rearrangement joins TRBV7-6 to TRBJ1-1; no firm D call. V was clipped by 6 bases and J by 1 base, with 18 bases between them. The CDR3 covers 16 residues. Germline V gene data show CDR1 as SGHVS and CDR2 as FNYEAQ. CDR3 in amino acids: CASSYGAGRTNTEAFF. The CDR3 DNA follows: TGTGCCAGCAGTTATGGTGCTGGGCGAACGAACACTGAAGCTTTCTTT.

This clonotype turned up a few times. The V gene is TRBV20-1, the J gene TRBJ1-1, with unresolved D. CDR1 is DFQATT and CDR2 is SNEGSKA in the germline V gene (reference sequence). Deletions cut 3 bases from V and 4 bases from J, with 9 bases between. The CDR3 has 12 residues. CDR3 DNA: TGCAGTGCTAGTCATGTGGGCACTGAAGCTTTCTTT. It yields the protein CSASHVGTEAFF.

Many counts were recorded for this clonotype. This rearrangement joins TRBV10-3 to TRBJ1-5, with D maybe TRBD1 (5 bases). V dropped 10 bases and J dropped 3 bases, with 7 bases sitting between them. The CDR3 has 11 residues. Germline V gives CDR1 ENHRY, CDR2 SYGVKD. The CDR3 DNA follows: TGTGCCAGCAGGGACAATCAGCCCCAGCATTTT. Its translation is CASRDNQPQHF.

The CDR3 is CASNQGDGGRETQYF. The CDR3 bases are TGTGCCAGCAACCAAGGGGACGGGGGGAGGGAGACCCAGTACTTC. This chain joins TRBV2 and TRBJ2-5; 7 bases agree with TRBD2. CDR3 size: 15 residues. Trimming cost V 7 bases and J 5 bases; bases outside gene matches: 13. CDR1 and CDR2 (germline): SNHLY, FYNNEI.

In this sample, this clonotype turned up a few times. CDR3 in DNA: TGTGCCAGCAGCTTGGTGGGGCGGGAGTTTGTGGAGACCCAGTACTTC. Translated, it gives CASSLVGREFVETQYF. The chain recombines TRBV7-2 with TRBJ2-5; TRBD2 matches at 7 bases. The CDR3 has 16 amino acids. After removal of 3 bases from V and 5 bases from J, the junction contained 12 bases not matched to a gene. Germline V CDR1 and CDR2: SGHTA, FQGNSA.

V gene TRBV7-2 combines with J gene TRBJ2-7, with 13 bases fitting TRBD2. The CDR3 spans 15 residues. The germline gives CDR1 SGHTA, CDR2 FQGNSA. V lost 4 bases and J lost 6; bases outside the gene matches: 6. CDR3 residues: CASSSPGLAGSEQYF. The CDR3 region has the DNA TGTGCCAGCAGCTCTCCGGGACTAGCGGGAAGCGAGCAGTACTTC. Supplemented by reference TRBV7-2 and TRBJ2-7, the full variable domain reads GAGVSQSPSNKVTEKGKDVELRCDPISGHTALYWYRQSLGQGLEFLIYFQGNSAPDKSGLPSDRFSAERTGGSVSTLTIQRTQQEDSAVYLCASSSPGLAGSEQYFGPGTRLTVT.

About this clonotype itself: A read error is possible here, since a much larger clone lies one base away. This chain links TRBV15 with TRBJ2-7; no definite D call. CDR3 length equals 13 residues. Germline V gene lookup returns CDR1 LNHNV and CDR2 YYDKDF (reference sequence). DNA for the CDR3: TGTGCCATCAGCGCTAACGATCGCTACGAGCAGTACTTC. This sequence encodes CAISANDRYEQYF.

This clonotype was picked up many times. CDR3 in amino acids: CASSGQASYEQYF. The CDR3 DNA follows: TGTGCCAGCAGCGGACAGGCATCCTACGAGCAGTACTTC. The chain employs TRBV7-9 and TRBJ2-7; 7 nucleotides line up with TRBD1. Germline CDR1 SEHNR, CDR2 FQNEAQ (reference sequence). The CDR3 length is 13 residues. Trimming removed 5 bases from V and 1 base from J; junction bases left unmatched: 2.

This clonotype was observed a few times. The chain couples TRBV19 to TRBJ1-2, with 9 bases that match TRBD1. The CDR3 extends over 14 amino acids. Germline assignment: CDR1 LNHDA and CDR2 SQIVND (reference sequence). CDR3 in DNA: TGTGCTAGTGGTTTCGGGACAGGGAACGGTGGCTACACCTTC. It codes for CASGFGTGNGGYTF.

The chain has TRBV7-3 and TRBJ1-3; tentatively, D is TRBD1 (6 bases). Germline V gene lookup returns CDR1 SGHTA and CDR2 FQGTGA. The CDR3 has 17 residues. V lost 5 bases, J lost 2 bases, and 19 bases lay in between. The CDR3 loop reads CASSPRRQERTGNTIYF. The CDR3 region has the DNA TGTGCCAGCAGCCCCCGTCGACAGGAGAGAACTGGAAACACCATATATTTT.

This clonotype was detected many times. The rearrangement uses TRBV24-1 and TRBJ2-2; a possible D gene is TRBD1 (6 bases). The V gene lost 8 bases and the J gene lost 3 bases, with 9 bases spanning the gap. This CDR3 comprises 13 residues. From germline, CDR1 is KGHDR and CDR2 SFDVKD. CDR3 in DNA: TGTGCCACCAACCACAGGGACACCGGGGAGCTGTTTTTT. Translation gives CATNHRDTGELFF.

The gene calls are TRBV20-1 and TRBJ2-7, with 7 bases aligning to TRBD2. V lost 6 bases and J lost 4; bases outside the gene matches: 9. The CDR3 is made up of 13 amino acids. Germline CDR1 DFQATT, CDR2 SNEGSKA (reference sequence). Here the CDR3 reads CSASGLADYEQYF. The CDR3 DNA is TGCAGTGCCTCCGGGCTAGCGGATTACGAGCAGTACTTC.